This T cell receptor beta chain was profiled in a study of control samples from healthy donors and cancer patients. Clones were read by immunoSEQ multiplex PCR, and TCRdb kept only the in-frame ones, dropping some. The table lists tens of thousands of clones, roughly nine tenths of them singletons. Trimming at V came to 8 bases and at J to 4 bases, leaving 5 bases not matched to a gene. The length of the CDR3 is 13 residues. CDR1 is MNHEY and CDR2 is SVGAGI in the germline V gene. This receptor was obtained from a woman between 65 and 79 years old in good health. Specimen: blood. The rearrangement links TRBV6-5 to TRBJ2-1; 7 positions match TRBD1. The CDR3 region is CASRWGQYNEQFF. The CDR3 DNA reads TGTGCCAGCCGCTGGGGACAGTACAATGAGCAGTTCTTC.